This TCR beta chain came from a study of Graves' ophthalmopathy and Graves' hyperthyroidism. The study amplified TCR beta CDR3 regions using RNA transcripts. First-round RT-PCR employed HTBI primers, with a second-round multiplex PCR after it. One entry per CDR3 protein results from TCRdb running MiXCR on the multiplex PCR reads. This sample has about 220,000 distinct CDR3 sequences, with 20% to 25% found just once. Physicians reached a diagnosis by relying on clinical symptoms, serum thyroxine, TRAb, thyroid ultrasound and orbital computed tomography. PBMCs were obtained from roughly 9 ml of fresh peripheral blood. This clonotype was seen more than once but under ten times. Its antigen remains unknown. Study conclusions and caveats: Detection in blood was also observed for most expanded thyroid clonotypes above 0.001 frequency. In predicting ophthalmopathy progression, the model reached 70% to 71% sensitivity and around 72% specificity.

The J segment lost 2 bases and the V segment lost 0 bases, leaving 8 bases of the junction unmatched. The CDR3 covers 19 residues. Looked up from germline, CDR1 is SGHAT and CDR2 is FQDESV (reference sequence). Source material: peripheral blood. The receptor was derived from a woman aged 45-60 years with Graves' ophthalmopathy. V usage is TRBV11-1 and J usage is TRBJ2-5, with 14 nucleotides matching TRBD2. The CDR3 DNA reads as TGTGCCAGCAGCTTAGCGTTGGGACTAGCGGGAGTGGGGCAAGAGACCCAGTACTTC. This sequence encodes CASSLALGLAGVGQETQYF. The full variable domain, rest sourced from reference TRBV11-1 and TRBJ2-5, is EAEVAQSPRYKITEKSQAVAFWCDPISGHATLYWYRQILGQGPELLVQFQDESVVDDSQLPKDRFSAERLKGVDSTLKIQPAELGDSAMYLCASSLALGLAGVGQETQYFGPGTRLLVL.